A single sample gave rise to the 3 T cell receptor beta chains below, sequenced in a study of cytomegalovirus exposure and HLA in healthy donors. The primer mix had 60 Vbeta and 13 Jbeta primers. Sequencing was performed with immunoSEQ multiplex PCR; in TCRdb, only in-frame clones are kept and a portion is missing. The profile shows 100,000 or so clones, roughly 70% of them singletons. Sequences were obtained from PBMCs. The receptors stem from a middle-aged man in good health and CMV-seronegative.

This clone was seen once. The chain links TRBV5-6 to TRBJ2-1; 10 bases match TRBD2. Per the germline V gene, CDR1 is SGHDT and CDR2 is YYEEEE. The ends lost 1 base at V and 3 bases at J; junction bases unmatched: 1. The CDR3 sequence is 15 residues long. Here the CDR3 reads CASSLTSGDYNEQFF. The DNA for the CDR3 is TGTGCCAGCAGCTTGACTAGCGGGGACTACAATGAGCAGTTCTTC.

The genes are TRBV6-4 and TRBJ2-2; D perhaps matches TRBD1 (6 bases). V shed 0 bases and J shed 2 bases, with 10 bases lying between them. Germline CDR1 is MRHNA and CDR2 is SNTAGT. This CDR3 has 16 amino acids. DNA of the CDR3: TGTGCCAGCAGTGACTCAGCAGGGGTCAACACCGGGGAGCTGTTTTTT. This sequence encodes CASSDSAGVNTGELFF.

The chain carries TRBV9 and TRBJ2-1; tentative D call: TRBD2 (5 bases). V lost 4 bases to trimming and J lost 4 bases, with 15 bases between them. This CDR3 comprises 15 residues. The germline CDR1 and CDR2 sequences are SGDLS and YYNGEE. The CDR3 spells CASSPRSGPYNEQFF. CDR3 DNA: TGTGCCAGCAGCCCCAGGAGCGGACCTTACAATGAGCAGTTCTTC.